The next 23 T cell receptor beta chains were all read from a single sample in a study of T cell responses to AZD1222 COVID-19 vaccine. Assay: immunoSEQ multiplex PCR; the TCRdb copy retains only in-frame clones and omits some. Altogether some 69,000 clones are present, over 75% being singletons, with the ten largest covering roughly 19%. Sequences were derived from peripheral blood, sampled on day 0 of AZD1222 vaccination. Source of these receptors: an adult in good health.

This sequence joins TRBV27 and TRBJ2-1; D may be TRBD2 (6 bases). The CDR3 is 14 residues long. Per the germline V gene, CDR1 is MNHEY and CDR2 is SMNVEV (reference sequence). Trimming removed 3 bases from V and 9 bases from J, with 15 bases in between. The CDR3 loop reads CASSFYGTPGEQFF. CDR3 DNA sequence: TGTGCCAGCAGTTTTTACGGGACTCCGGGTGAGCAGTTCTTC.

The genes are TRBV5-1 and TRBJ1-2; no clear D gene. CDR1 is SGHRS and CDR2 is YFSETQ in the germline V gene. CDR3 length: 14 residues. Deletions cut 1 base from V and 7 bases from J, with 14 bases between. The DNA of the CDR3 is TGCGCCAGCAGCTTGAATCCGGGAGGAGGTGGCTACACCTTC. It yields the protein CASSLNPGGGGYTF.

The gene calls are TRBV6-5 and TRBJ2-5; D ambiguous. Trimming shortened V by 6 bases and J by 2 bases, and 10 bases separated the two germline ends. Per germline, CDR1 MNHEY and CDR2 SVGAGI. CDR3 size: 13 residues. CDR3 protein: CASSRTVQETQYF. The CDR3 nucleotides are TGTGCCAGCAGCAGGACGGTTCAAGAGACCCAGTACTTC.

This chain's CDR3 is CASSRDRSLTDTQYF. CDR3 DNA: TGTGCCAGCAGCCGTGACAGGTCCCTCACAGATACGCAGTATTTT. This chain links TRBV28 with TRBJ2-3; TRBD1 is a possible D gene (6 bases). Trimming pared 6 bases from V and 2 bases from J, leaving 15 bases between. The CDR3 extends over 15 amino acids. The germline gives CDR1 MDHEN, CDR2 SYDVKM.

The CDR3 DNA reads TGCGCCAGCAGCTTGGGGGGAGGAAATAGCAATCAGCCCCAGCATTTT. It translates to CASSLGGGNSNQPQHF. The chain is built from TRBV5-1 and TRBJ1-5; D uncertain. Trimming shortened V by 0 bases and J by 0 bases, and 10 bases separated the two germline ends. CDR3 size: 16 residues. CDR1 and CDR2 (germline): SGHRS, YFSETQ. The full variable domain, completed using reference TRBV5-1 and TRBJ1-5, is KAGVTQTPRYLIKTRGQQVTLSCSPISGHRSVSWYQQTPGQGLQFLFEYFSETQRNKGNFPGRFSGRQFSNSRSEMNVSTLELGDSALYLCASSLGGGNSNQPQHFGDGTRLSIL.

This clone was recorded only once. The chain is built from TRBV9 and TRBJ2-1, with D possibly TRBD1 on 6 matching bases. The germline V and J ends were trimmed by 0 bases and 3 bases, with 10 bases remaining between them. Germline lookup yields CDR1 SGDLS and CDR2 YYNGEE. The CDR3 runs 15 residues. The CDR3 spells CASSVAVGGYNEQFF. The CDR3, as DNA: TGTGCCAGCAGCGTAGCTGTAGGGGGCTACAATGAGCAGTTCTTC.

The rearrangement uses TRBV24-1 and TRBJ1-1; D gene uncertain. V was shortened by 4 bases and J by 2 bases, with 7 bases between the two germline ends. The germline V gene encodes CDR1 KGHDR and CDR2 SFDVKD. The CDR3 contains 13 residues. In DNA, the CDR3 is TGTGCCACCAGTGAAAGGGCCAACACTGAAGCTTTCTTT. Its translation: CATSERANTEAFF.

The rearrangement links TRBV6-5 to TRBJ2-1, with no clear D. Trimming pared 6 bases from V and 8 bases from J, leaving 17 bases between. CDR3 size: 14 residues. Germline CDR1 MNHEY, CDR2 SVGAGI. In DNA, the CDR3 is TGTGCCAGCAGCCAATCGGCTAATCGGGATGAGCAGTTCTTC. Protein: CASSQSANRDEQFF.

This chain joins TRBV29-1 and TRBJ1-1; the D gene is possibly TRBD1 (6 bases). The CDR3 covers 14 residues. In germline, CDR1 is SQVTM, CDR2 ANQGSEA. With 6 bases removed from V and 4 bases from J, the gap between germline ends came to 18 bases. CDR3 residues: CSVPKGGAATEAFF. The CDR3 DNA is TGCAGCGTCCCCAAAGGGGGGGCGGCCACTGAAGCTTTCTTT.

In its sample, this clone was seen once. The chain recombines TRBV5-1 with TRBJ2-3; tentatively, D is TRBD2 (7 bases). The V gene lost 0 bases and the J gene lost 3 bases, with 11 bases spanning the gap. The CDR3 length is 15 residues. Germline V gives CDR1 SGHRS, CDR2 YFSETQ. CDR3 DNA sequence: TGCGCCAGCAGCTTGGAGGGGGGGCAGACAGATACGCAGTATTTT. It is translated as CASSLEGGQTDTQYF.

The V call is TRBV6-6, the J call TRBJ1-2, with TRBD1 matching 7 bases. The CDR3 covers 14 residues. Germline lookup yields CDR1 MNHNY and CDR2 SVGAGI (reference sequence). V trimming: 10 bases; J trimming: 4 bases; junction bases outside the gene matches: 12. Here the CDR3 DNA reads TGTGCCACCAAACTCCCGGGACAGCGCTATGGCTACACCTTC. It codes for CATKLPGQRYGYTF.

The J gene is TRBJ2-2, the V gene TRBV9, with TRBD1 identical over 7 bases. V shed 5 bases and J 0 bases; nucleotides not matched to a gene: 10. The CDR3 covers 17 residues. The germline V gene has CDR1 SGDLS and CDR2 YYNGEE. The CDR3 sequence: CASSEGAQGANTGELFF. The CDR3 nucleotides are TGTGCCAGCAGTGAGGGGGCCCAGGGCGCGAACACCGGGGAGCTGTTTTTT.

The rearrangement joins TRBV7-9 to TRBJ1-3, with D possibly TRBD1 on 6 matching bases. The V end lost 6 bases, the J end lost 3 bases, and 12 bases lay between the germline ends. The length of the CDR3 is 14 residues. The germline V gene has CDR1 SEHNR and CDR2 FQNEAQ (reference sequence). The CDR3 protein is CASSRTDSGNTIYF. The CDR3, as DNA: TGTGCCAGCAGTAGGACGGACAGTGGAAACACCATATATTTT.

This clone was picked up one time. The chain joins TRBV6-5 to TRBJ2-2; tentatively, D is TRBD1 (5 bases). The CDR3 extends over 12 amino acids. V gave up 6 bases and J gave up 4 bases, with 6 bases separating them. CDR1 and CDR2 from the germline V gene are MNHEY and SVGAGI. CDR3 loop: CASRQGTGELFF. Here the CDR3 DNA reads TGTGCCAGCAGGCAGGGCACCGGGGAGCTGTTTTTT.

The rearrangement links TRBV12-3 or TRBV12-4 to TRBJ1-5, with D uncertain. There are 13 residues in the CDR3. V lost 6 bases, J lost 0 bases, and 6 bases lay in between. In DNA, the CDR3 is TGTGCCAGCAGCCGTAATAGCAATCAGCCCCAGCATTTT. It yields the protein CASSRNSNQPQHF.

The chain links TRBV6-5 to TRBJ1-5, with 8 bases matching TRBD1. In germline, CDR1 is MNHEY, CDR2 SVGAGI. The V gene end was trimmed by 6 bases and the J gene end by 5 bases; junction bases not matched to a gene: 3. The CDR3 has 13 amino acids. CDR3 bases: TGTGCCAGCAGCAGGGGGCCCGATCAGCCCCAGCATTTT. Encoded protein: CASSRGPDQPQHF.

The V call is TRBV5-4, the J call TRBJ2-5, with 7 bases that match TRBD1. Germline V gene data show CDR1 as SGHNT and CDR2 as YYREEE (reference sequence). The trim removed 2 bases at V and 2 bases at J, leaving 3 bases unmatched. The CDR3 covers 14 residues. In nucleotides, the CDR3 is TGTGCCAGCAGCTTAGTGGGACAGCAAGAGACCCAGTACTTC. This codes for CASSLVGQQETQYF.

Note on this clone: A single base separates this from a much larger clone, so it may be a read error. The chain employs TRBV12-3 or TRBV12-4 and TRBJ1-5; no clear D gene. V shed 3 bases and J shed 2 bases, with 2 bases lying between them. This CDR3 region has 12 residues. This CDR3 reads CASSFGNQPQHF. DNA for the CDR3: TGTGCCAGCAGTTTTGGCAATCAGCCCCAGCATTTT.

The CDR3 protein is CASSSNGAENTEAFF. DNA of the CDR3: TGTGCCAGCAGCTCCAATGGAGCCGAGAACACTGAAGCTTTCTTT. J is TRBJ1-1 and V is TRBV7-8; D is unclear. V lost 4 bases and J lost 1, with 13 bases in between. Germline V gene data show CDR1 as SGHVS and CDR2 as FQNEAQ. The CDR3 has 15 residues.

The chain recombines TRBV12-5 with TRBJ1-6; weak D call: TRBD1 (6 bases). The CDR3 length is 15 residues. The V and J ends lost 4 bases and 6 bases respectively, with 13 bases between them. The germline gives CDR1 LGHNT, CDR2 FRNRAP. CDR3 nucleotides: TGTGCTAGTGGTTCGGGGCGGGGGCCTAATTCACCCCTCCACTTT. Translation: CASGSGRGPNSPLHF.

The rearrangement joins TRBV6-5 to TRBJ1-3; 8 bases are shared with TRBD1. The CDR3 contains 12 residues. With 7 bases clipped from V and 8 bases from J, the junction kept 4 bases outside the gene matches. Germline values: CDR1 MNHEY, CDR2 SVGAGI. Here the CDR3 DNA reads TGTGCCAGCAACGGACAGGGCCACACCATATATTTT. It codes for CASNGQGHTIYF.

The J gene is TRBJ1-6, the V gene TRBV5-8; a possible D gene is TRBD1 (5 bases). This CDR3 is 18 amino acids long. The ends were cut back, 2 bases at V and 0 bases at J, with 15 bases in the middle. CDR1 SGHTS and CDR2 YDEGEE come from the germline V gene. For the CDR3, the DNA is TGTGCCAGCAGCTTCCCCGGGGGTTGGAGCTCCTATAATTCACCCCTCCACTTT. It specifies CASSFPGGWSSYNSPLHF.

The chain joins TRBV7-6 to TRBJ2-3; 7 bases map to TRBD1. The CDR3 runs 16 residues. CDR1 SGHVS and CDR2 FNYEAQ come from the germline V gene. V lost 5 bases to trimming and J lost 0 bases; unmatched junction nucleotides: 8. As DNA, the CDR3 is TGTGCCAGCAGCCCCCGCAGGGGGTCTAGCACAGATACGCAGTATTTT. This encodes CASSPRRGSSTDTQYF.